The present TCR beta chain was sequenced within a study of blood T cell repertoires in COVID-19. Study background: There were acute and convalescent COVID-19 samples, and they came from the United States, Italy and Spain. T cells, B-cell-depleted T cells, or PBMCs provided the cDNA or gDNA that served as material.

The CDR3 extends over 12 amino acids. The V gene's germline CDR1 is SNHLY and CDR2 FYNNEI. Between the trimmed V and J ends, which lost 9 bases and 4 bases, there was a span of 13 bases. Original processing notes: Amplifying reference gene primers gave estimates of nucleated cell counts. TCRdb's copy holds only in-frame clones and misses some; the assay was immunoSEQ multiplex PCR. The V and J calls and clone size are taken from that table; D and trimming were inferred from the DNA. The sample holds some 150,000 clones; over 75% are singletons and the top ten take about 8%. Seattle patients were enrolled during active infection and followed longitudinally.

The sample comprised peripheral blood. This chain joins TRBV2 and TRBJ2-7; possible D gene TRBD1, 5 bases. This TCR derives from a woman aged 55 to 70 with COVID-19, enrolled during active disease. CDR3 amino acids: CASQQELYEQYF. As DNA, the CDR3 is TGTGCCAGTCAACAGGAACTTTACGAGCAGTACTTC. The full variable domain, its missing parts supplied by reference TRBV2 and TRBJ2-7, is EPEVTQTPSHQVTQMGQEVILRCVPISNHLYFYWYRQILGQKVEFLVSFYNNEISEKSEIFDDQFSVERPDGSNFTLKIRSTKLEDSAMYFCASQQELYEQYFGPGTRLTVT.